This passage covers 13 T cell receptor beta chains from one sample sequenced in a study of lung T cells in sarcoidosis with Löfgren's syndrome. TCRdb called the reads again in MiXCR, with one record for every CDR3 protein. The table includes about 9,400 distinct CDR3 sequences, approximately 20% detected once. The sample was CD4+ T cells from bronchoalveolar lavage. These receptors originate from a human donor with sarcoidosis (Löfgren's syndrome or another form), or a control subject (not recorded which).

By proportion, this clonotype is large. The chain is built from TRBV28 and TRBJ1-2; no reliable D call. Trimming stripped 2 bases from V and 8 bases from J, with 9 bases between. The CDR3 is 12 amino acids. Looked up from germline, CDR1 is MDHEN and CDR2 is SYDVKM. CDR3 protein: CASSLLTTGYTF. For the CDR3, the DNA is TGTGCCAGCAGTTTACTAACAACGGGCTACACCTTC.

The gene calls are TRBV27 and TRBJ2-5, with D tentatively TRBD2 (5 bases). The CDR3 has 20 residues. Trimming removed 0 bases from V and 4 bases from J, with 27 bases in between. Germline CDR1 and CDR2: MNHEY and SMNVEV (reference sequence). This CDR3 is CASSLSASGSTPMAGETQYF. The CDR3 DNA follows: TGTGCCAGCAGTTTATCCGCCTCGGGCAGCACCCCGATGGCGGGAGAGACCCAGTACTTC.

This clonotype was found many times. The chain links TRBV7-2 to TRBJ1-2; no clear D gene. The germline CDR1 and CDR2 sequences are SGHTA and FQGNSA. Trimming cost V 0 bases and J 2 bases, with 7 bases left between them. This CDR3 contains 14 residues. This chain's CDR3 is CASSLAGQNYGYTF. The CDR3 DNA reads as TGTGCCAGCAGCTTAGCCGGGCAGAACTATGGCTACACCTTC.

At least ten counts were recorded for this clonotype. The chain carries TRBV6-1 and TRBJ2-2, with D possibly being TRBD1 (5 bases). V shed 8 bases and J shed 5 bases, with 9 bases lying between them. CDR3 size: 12 residues. Germline-derived CDR1 and CDR2 are MNHNS and SASEGT. CDR3 amino acids: CASGAGTGELFF. DNA of the CDR3: TGTGCCAGCGGGGCTGGGACCGGGGAGCTGTTTTTT.

Worth noting for this clonotype: One base away lies a much larger clone, so this may be a sequencing read error. The V and J genes are TRBV30 and TRBJ1-6; TRBD1 is a possible D gene (6 bases). CDR3 length: 14 amino acids. Germline values: CDR1 GTSNPN, CDR2 SVGIG (reference sequence). Trimming took off 1 base at V and 11 bases at J, with 15 bases between the two ends. In nucleotides, the CDR3 is TGTGCCTGGAGTGCAGTAGGGGGAGGTACACCCCTCCACTTT. Translation: CAWSAVGGGTPLHF.

This clonotype has ten or more counts. The chain uses TRBV20-1 and TRBJ2-5; tentatively, D is TRBD2 (6 bases). Germline V gene sequence: CDR1 DFQATT, CDR2 SNEGSKA (reference sequence). CDR3 length: 14 amino acids. Trimming took 4 bases from V and 5 from J, leaving 17 bases between them. The CDR3 here is CSANAGTAGETQYF. CDR3 DNA: TGCAGTGCTAACGCCGGGACGGCGGGGGAGACCCAGTACTTC.

This clonotype has at least ten counts. This rearrangement joins TRBV7-6 to TRBJ2-3; 10 bases map to TRBD2. Germline lookup yields CDR1 SGHVS and CDR2 FNYEAQ. The CDR3 is made up of 14 amino acids. The V and J ends lost 5 bases and 6 bases, in that order; junction bases with no gene match: 5. CDR3 loop: CASSVSGGFDTQYF. In DNA form, the CDR3 reads TGTGCCAGCAGCGTTAGCGGGGGGTTCGATACGCAGTATTTT. Full variable domain (remainder filled in from reference TRBV7-6 and TRBJ2-3): GAGVSQSPRYKVTKRGQDVALRCDPISGHVSLYWYRQALGQGPEFLTYFNYEAQQDKSGLPNDRFSAERPEGSISTLTIQRTEQRDSAMYRCASSVSGGFDTQYFGPGTRLTVL.

The CDR3 is CASSLIGQTYEQYF. In DNA form, the CDR3 reads TGTGCCAGCAGCTTGATAGGACAGACCTACGAGCAGTACTTC. V is TRBV5-6 and J is TRBJ2-7; D may be TRBD1 (6 bases). Germline V gene data show CDR1 as SGHDT and CDR2 as YYEEEE. CDR3 length equals 14 residues. The V and J ends lost 1 base and 2 bases respectively, with 10 bases between them.

This clonotype appeared many times. This chain joins TRBV2 and TRBJ2-4; TRBD2 is a possible D gene (5 bases). CDR3 length: 16 residues. CDR1 and CDR2 from the germline V gene are SNHLY and FYNNEI. The V end lost 6 bases, the J end lost 0 bases, and 15 bases lay between the germline ends. The CDR3 coding sequence is TGTGCCAGCAGACCCAGACTAACAGTAGCCAAAAACATTCAGTACTTC. It translates to CASRPRLTVAKNIQYF.

The table lists this clonotype with many counts. This chain links TRBV5-1 with TRBJ1-1; a possible D gene is TRBD1 (5 bases). The CDR3 covers 15 residues. In germline, CDR1 is SGHRS, CDR2 YFSETQ. V was cut by 4 bases and J by 0 bases, with 13 bases left in between. Here the CDR3 reads CASSANRPMNTEAFF. The CDR3 DNA follows: TGCGCCAGCAGCGCAAACAGGCCGATGAACACTGAAGCTTTCTTT.

This clonotype is labeled as medium-sized. This chain uses TRBV12-3 or TRBV12-4 with TRBJ1-1; 8 nucleotides match TRBD1. The CDR3 has 13 amino acids. Trimming took 7 bases from V and 4 from J; bases not matched to a gene: 5. The DNA of the CDR3 is TGTGCCAGCACTAACCAGGGGGCCACTGAAGCTTTCTTT. Encoded protein: CASTNQGATEAFF.

As to this clonotype: Its ends do not fully match the called genes, so a read error is possible. V and J are TRBV7-2 and TRBJ1-3, with D hard to call. The CDR3 contains 16 residues. CDR1 is SGHTA, CDR2 FQGNSA, per germline. CDR3: CASSLSRASSGNTIYF. The CDR3 nucleotides read TGTGCCAGCAGCTTAAGTCGCGCCAGCTCTGGAAACACCATATACTTT.

Remarks on this clonotype: A read error may account for a junction end that differs from germline. The V gene is TRBV27, the J gene TRBJ2-1, with 9 bases that match TRBD2. CDR1 and CDR2 from the germline V gene are MNHEY and SMNVEV (reference sequence). The CDR3 totals 15 residues. The CDR3 sequence: CASSGAASGDSEQFF. The DNA for the CDR3 is TGTGCCAGCAGTGGAGCAGCTAGCGGGGACAGTGAGCAGTTCTTT.